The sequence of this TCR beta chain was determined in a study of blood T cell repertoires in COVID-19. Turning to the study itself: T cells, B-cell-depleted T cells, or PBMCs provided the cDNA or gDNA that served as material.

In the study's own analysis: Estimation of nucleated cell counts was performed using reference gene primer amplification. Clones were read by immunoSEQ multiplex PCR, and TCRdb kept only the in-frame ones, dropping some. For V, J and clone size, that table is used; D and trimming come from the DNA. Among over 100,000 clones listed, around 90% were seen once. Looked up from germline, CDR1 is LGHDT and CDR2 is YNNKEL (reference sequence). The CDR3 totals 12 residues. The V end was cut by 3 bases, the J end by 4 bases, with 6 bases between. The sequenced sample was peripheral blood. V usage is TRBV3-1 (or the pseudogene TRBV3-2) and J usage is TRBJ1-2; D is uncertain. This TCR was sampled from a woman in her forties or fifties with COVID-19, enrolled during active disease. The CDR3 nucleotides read TGTGCCAGCAGCCAGAGGCTCTATGGCTACACCTTC. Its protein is CASSQRLYGYTF.